The 13 T cell receptor beta chains below all came from one sample that was sequenced in a study of blood T cells in healthy people across ages. It was with a sample-barcoded 5' primer and a J-beta primer mix that a second PCR of roughly 7 to 12 cycles was run. Each CDR3 protein gets one entry after TCRdb re-called the 5' RACE reads with MiXCR. Of about 1.6 million distinct CDR3 sequences in the sample, around 35% were seen once. Sequencing was done on a sample of blood. Every receptor here comes from a woman in her 30s in good health.

The rearrangement links TRBV5-1 to TRBJ1-2; TRBD1 matches at 7 bases. Germline V gene sequence: CDR1 SGHRS, CDR2 YFSETQ. The CDR3 spans 14 residues. With V trimmed by 4 bases and J by 4 bases, 7 bases remained unmatched. The CDR3, as DNA: TGCGCCAGCAGCGCAACAGGGGCGATCTATGGCTACACCTTC. It is translated as CASSATGAIYGYTF. Variable domain in full (rest from reference TRBV5-1 and TRBJ1-2): KAGVTQTPRYLIKTRGQQVTLSCSPISGHRSVSWYQQTPGQGLQFLFEYFSETQRNKGNFPGRFSGRQFSNSRSEMNVSTLELGDSALYLCASSATGAIYGYTFGSGTRLTVV.

The chain couples TRBV5-6 to TRBJ2-7; the D call may be TRBD1 or TRBD2 (5 bases each). Trimming left V 1 base short and J 0 bases short, with 8 bases between. Germline V CDR1 and CDR2: SGHDT, YYEEEE. CDR3 length equals 14 residues. The CDR3 coding sequence is TGTGCCAGCAGCTTGATGGGGACCTCCTACGAGCAGTACTTC. Protein sequence: CASSLMGTSYEQYF.

Only a few counts were recorded for this clonotype. The chain joins TRBV12-3 or TRBV12-4 to TRBJ2-7; 7 nucleotides match TRBD2. Losses at the gene ends were 5 bases for V and 4 bases for J; bases not matched to a gene: 11. The CDR3 contains 15 residues. The CDR3, as DNA: TGTGCCAGCAGTAAAACGGGACTACCCATTTACGAGCAGTACTTC. Translating it yields CASSKTGLPIYEQYF.

This clonotype was detected only a few times. This chain connects TRBV7-9 to TRBJ2-1; TRBD1 matches 8 bases. The germline V gene encodes CDR1 SEHNR and CDR2 FQNEAQ (reference sequence). The CDR3 contains 17 residues. V lost 5 bases, J lost 0 bases, and 9 bases stayed unmatched. The CDR3 region has the DNA TGTGCCAGCAGCCCGGACAGGGATTGGGGCTCCTACAATGAGCAGTTCTTC. Translation: CASSPDRDWGSYNEQFF. The full variable domain, rest sourced from reference TRBV7-9 and TRBJ2-1, is DTGVSQNPRHKITKRGQNVTFRCDPISEHNRLYWYRQTLGQGPEFLTYFQNEAQLEKSRLLSDRFSAERPKGSFSTLEIQRTEQGDSAMYLCASSPDRDWGSYNEQFFGPGTRLTVL.

V gene TRBV20-1 combines with J gene TRBJ2-1, with 10 nucleotides matching TRBD2. V shed 1 base and J 12 bases; nucleotides not matched to a gene: 9. The length of the CDR3 is 14 residues. Germline CDR1 DFQATT, CDR2 SNEGSKA (reference sequence). This CDR3 is CSARGGFSGGRQFF. The CDR3 nucleotides read TGCAGTGCTAGAGGAGGATTTAGCGGGGGGAGGCAGTTCTTC.

Points on this clonotype: Compared with germline, one end of the junction differs, possibly owing to a read error. The rearrangement links TRBV20-1 to TRBJ2-7, with D possibly being TRBD1 or TRBD2 (5 bases each). Germline values: CDR1 DFQATT, CDR2 SNEGSKA (reference sequence). This CDR3 region has 16 residues. The DNA of the CDR3 is TGCGGTGCTAGGTCTACCGGGGCCGTATATTCCTACGAGCAGTACTTC. This sequence encodes CGARSTGAVYSYEQYF.

The chain uses TRBV7-9 and TRBJ1-1; D is possibly TRBD1 (5 bases). Trimming pared 5 bases from V and 2 bases from J, leaving 18 bases between. The CDR3 has 16 residues. Germline values: CDR1 SEHNR, CDR2 FQNEAQ (reference sequence). The DNA of the CDR3 is TGTGCCAGCAGCCCTATGAACAGGAAAAGCAACACTGAAGCTTTCTTT. This gives the protein CASSPMNRKSNTEAFF.

This chain uses TRBV5-1 with TRBJ1-1; D might be TRBD1 (5 bases). V was trimmed by 2 bases and J by 6 bases, leaving 14 bases between them. The CDR3 spans 14 residues. Germline CDR1 SGHRS, CDR2 YFSETQ. CDR3 nucleotide sequence: TGCGCCAGCAGCTTTACCGGACATTCCCCTGAAGCTTTCTTT. It yields the protein CASSFTGHSPEAFF.

The rearrangement uses TRBV24-1 and TRBJ2-3; 8 bases line up with TRBD1. CDR3 size: 13 residues. V gave up 7 bases and J gave up 1 base; unmatched junction bases: 0. Germline values: CDR1 KGHDR, CDR2 SFDVKD. The CDR3 loop is CATRGQGTDTQYF. As DNA, the CDR3 is TGTGCCACCAGGGGACAGGGCACAGATACGCAGTATTTT.

The V and J genes are TRBV3-1 and TRBJ1-2; D is undetermined. CDR1 is LGHDT and CDR2 is YNNKEL in the germline V gene (reference sequence). The CDR3 is made up of 12 amino acids. The V end lost 3 bases, the J end lost 7 bases, and 9 bases lay between the germline ends. The CDR3 is CASSHQDGGYTF. CDR3 coding DNA: TGTGCCAGCAGCCACCAAGATGGTGGCTACACCTTC.

This clonotype has just a few counts. The rearrangement uses TRBV3-1 and TRBJ1-2; no firm D call. There are 15 residues in the CDR3. Germline V gives CDR1 LGHDT, CDR2 YNNKEL (reference sequence). Trimming pared 0 bases from V and 4 bases from J, leaving 12 bases between. CDR3 bases: TGTGCCAGCAGCCAAGATCCGGGGTTGGCCTATGGCTACACCTTC. This encodes CASSQDPGLAYGYTF.

The chain couples TRBV27 to TRBJ1-5, with D hard to call. The CDR3 contains 15 residues. Germline V gives CDR1 MNHEY, CDR2 SMNVEV (reference sequence). Trimming pared 4 bases from V and 0 bases from J, leaving 10 bases between. CDR3 in DNA: TGTGCCAGCAGTTCCTCGTTGCATAGCAATCAGCCCCAGCATTTT. Translated, it gives CASSSSLHSNQPQHF.

This clonotype appeared a few times. The chain employs TRBV11-2 and TRBJ2-3; 7 bases are a match to TRBD1. V was pared by 7 bases and J by 3 bases, with 10 bases of the junction left unmatched. CDR3 length: 15 residues. The V gene's germline CDR1 is SGHAT and CDR2 FQNNGV. Written as DNA, the CDR3 is TGTGCCAGCAACCAGGGTCGACAGGGAACAGATACGCAGTATTTT. Its translation is CASNQGRQGTDTQYF.